This T cell receptor (beta chain) was identified during a study of CXCR3-negative and CXCR3-positive naive CD8 T cells. CDR1 is PRHDT, CDR2 FYEKMQ, per germline (reference sequence). The CDR3 length is 12 residues. UMI-labeled 5' RACE yielded the TRB cDNA libraries. Each CDR3 protein gets one entry in TCRdb, which reprocessed the 5' RACE reads and gives no DNA. The sample holds over 100,000 distinct CDR3 sequences. The material sequenced was naive CXCR3- CD8+ T cells from blood. Subset described: CD45RO-CCR7+CD27+CD95- naive CD8+ T cells lacking CXCR3 (TNR3-). The sequence was obtained from a human donor in good health. Some clones in this sample may be carry-over from other donors' samples. The chain employs TRBV13 and TRBJ1-3. The CDR3: CASSSFGNTIYF.